This T cell receptor (beta chain) comes out of a study of blood T cells in healthy people across ages. Notes on the study in general: A roughly linear fall in TCR beta diversity per million T cells was seen with increasing age.

V lost 1 base, J lost 14 bases, and 13 bases lay in between. The CDR3 has 12 residues. Alongside a J-beta primer mix, a sample-barcoded 5' primer served in a second PCR lasting about 7 to 11 cycles. From the 5' RACE reads, TCRdb called clonotypes with MiXCR, one entry per CDR3 protein. The table includes 700,000 to 950,000 distinct CDR3 sequences, more than 45% detected once. This clonotype was picked up one time. Its target is unknown. The amount of total RNA extracted per sample was at least 6 micrograms. The specimen was blood. The rearrangement uses TRBV12-3 or TRBV12-4 and TRBJ2-3; no definite D call. The sequence was obtained from a young man in good health. CDR3 loop: CASSLESQRVYF. In DNA, the CDR3 is TGTGCCAGCAGTTTAGAGTCCCAAAGGGTGTATTTT.